This section outlines one T cell receptor (beta chain) sequence together with its context. Its target is unknown. This sample stems from a study of T cell responses to AZD1222 COVID-19 vaccine. Sequencing was performed with immunoSEQ multiplex PCR; in TCRdb, only in-frame clones are kept and a portion is missing. The top ten clones hold less than 0.65% of a sample with about 270,000 clones, approximately 94% of them seen once. From germline, CDR1 is MDHEN and CDR2 SYDVKM. The CDR3 contains 11 residues. V was trimmed by 3 bases and J by 5 bases, leaving 2 bases between them. Study-level findings and limits: A rise in Spike-specific TCR breadth and depth followed two AZD1222 doses. The donor cohort was predominantly white British with a female majority, and clonal diversity may have been underestimated.

This clonotype originated in an adult who received the AZD1222 COVID-19 vaccine. The material sequenced was peripheral blood, taken 28 days after the second AZD1222 dose. The V and J genes are TRBV28 and TRBJ2-1; D gene ambiguous. In DNA form, the CDR3 reads TGTGCCAGCAGTTTGGACAATGAGCAGTTCTTC. Residues: CASSLDNEQFF.